The next 12 T cell receptor beta chains were all read from a single sample in a study of technical replicates of blood from a handful of donors. Repertoires were generated with immunoSEQ multiplex PCR, while TCRdb's copy carries only in-frame clones and drops some. Of more than 90,000 clones in the sample, over 90% were seen once. The sample taken for sequencing was T cells isolated from PBMCs. Receptors originate from a human donor in good health.

The gene calls are TRBV29-1 and TRBJ2-1, with 7 bases lining up with TRBD2. CDR1 and CDR2 from the germline V gene are SQVTM and ANQGSEA. The V segment lost 4 bases and the J segment 1 base; nucleotides outside the gene matches: 4. CDR3 size: 14 residues. Written as DNA, the CDR3 is TGCAGCGTTGGGCGGGAGAGGTCCTACAATGAGCAGTTCTTC. Amino acid sequence: CSVGRERSYNEQFF.

The genes are TRBV7-6 and TRBJ2-3; 8 positions agree with TRBD2. The CDR3 consists of 16 residues. The germline CDR1 and CDR2 sequences are SGHVS and FNYEAQ. J was trimmed by 2 bases and V by 0 bases; bases with no gene match: 4. The CDR3 bases are TGTGCCAGCAGCTTAGCTCCTAGCGGGCCCACAGATACGCAGTATTTT. Encoded protein: CASSLAPSGPTDTQYF. The entire variable domain, with the rest obtained from reference TRBV7-6 and TRBJ2-3, is as follows: GAGVSQSPRYKVTKRGQDVALRCDPISGHVSLYWYRQALGQGPEFLTYFNYEAQQDKSGLPNDRFSAERPEGSISTLTIQRTEQRDSAMYRCASSLAPSGPTDTQYFGPGTRLTVL.

Comment on this clone: Germline and junction disagree at one end, which may indicate a read error. The rearrangement links TRBV4-1 to TRBJ2-7; D gene ambiguous. This CDR3 has 13 amino acids. Germline-derived CDR1 and CDR2 are MGHRA and YSYEKL. CDR3 loop: CASSQVLDAGRNF. The CDR3 nucleotides are TGCGCCAGCAGCCAAGTCTTAGATGCAGGCCGTAATTTC.

This chain links TRBV4-1 with TRBJ1-5, with a weak D call TRBD1 (6 bases). This CDR3 is 16 amino acids long. Per germline, CDR1 MGHRA and CDR2 YSYEKL. Trimming cost V 0 bases and J 7 bases, with 16 bases left between them. CDR3 nucleotide sequence: TGCGCCAGCAGCCAAGAGAATTACAGGGAATTGCAGCCCCAGCATTTT. Translation gives CASSQENYRELQPQHF.

This chain uses TRBV4-1 with TRBJ1-4, with TRBD1 as a possible D gene (5 bases). The CDR3 contains 15 residues. CDR1 and CDR2 from the germline V gene are MGHRA and YSYEKL. The V end lost 3 bases, the J end lost 4 bases, and 12 bases lay between the germline ends. Here the CDR3 DNA reads TGCGCCAGCAGCCAGGGGGGACGGAGTAATGAAAAACTGTTTTTT. Its translation: CASSQGGRSNEKLFF.

V usage is TRBV6-5 and J usage is TRBJ2-7, with D possibly matching TRBD2 (5 bases). The germline V gene encodes CDR1 MNHEY and CDR2 SVGAGI. With 6 bases removed from V and 0 bases from J, the gap between germline ends came to 9 bases. This CDR3 has 13 residues. CDR3 DNA: TGTGCCAGCAGCGGGGTGGGCTCCTACGAGCAGTACTTC. Protein: CASSGVGSYEQYF.

This chain joins TRBV11-2 and TRBJ2-2, with 13 bases aligning to TRBD2. With V trimmed by 5 bases and J by 7 bases, 7 bases remained unmatched. Germline loops: CDR1 SGHAT, CDR2 FQNNGV. The CDR3 runs to 16 residues. The CDR3 region is CASSQLAGGPSGELFF. In DNA, the CDR3 is TGTGCCAGCAGCCAACTAGCGGGAGGGCCCAGCGGGGAGCTGTTTTTT.

The chain employs TRBV9 and TRBJ2-2; 7 positions match TRBD2. This CDR3 comprises 15 residues. Germline V lookup: CDR1 SGDLS, CDR2 YYNGEE. Losses at the gene ends were 1 base for V and 8 bases for J; bases not matched to a gene: 8. The CDR3 DNA follows: TGTGCCAGCAGCGTATCCCCATCAGCGGGAGGGGAGCTGTTTTTT. This sequence encodes CASSVSPSAGGELFF.

The CDR3 DNA follows: TGTGCCAGCAGTTACTCGGTCCCGCTCGGCAATGAGCAGTTCTTC. Its translation is CASSYSVPLGNEQFF. The chain recombines TRBV6-6 with TRBJ2-1, with D unclear. Trimming cost V 0 bases and J 6 bases, with 12 bases left between them. Germline loops: CDR1 MNHNY, CDR2 SVGAGI (reference sequence). The CDR3 is made up of 15 amino acids.

The chain recombines TRBV6-5 with TRBJ2-7, with D possibly TRBD1 on 6 matching bases. Germline V gene data show CDR1 as MNHEY and CDR2 as SVGAGI. With 0 bases removed from V and 2 bases from J, the gap between germline ends came to 14 bases. CDR3 length: 16 residues. The CDR3 spells CASSYSITGRTYEQYF. CDR3 in DNA: TGTGCCAGCAGTTACTCGATCACAGGGCGTACCTACGAGCAGTACTTC.

The chain links TRBV19 to TRBJ2-4; D may be TRBD2 (7 bases). The V and J ends lost 6 bases and 0 bases respectively, with 18 bases between them. CDR3 length equals 17 residues. Germline-derived CDR1 and CDR2 are LNHDA and SQIVND (reference sequence). The CDR3 region is CASRPRRGGLAKNIQYF. The CDR3 DNA follows: TGTGCCAGTAGGCCCCGGAGGGGGGGGCTAGCCAAAAACATTCAGTACTTC. The variable domain in full, with the rest retrieved from reference TRBV19 and TRBJ2-4, is DGGITQSPKYLFRKEGQNVTLSCEQNLNHDAMYWYRQDPGQGLRLIYYSQIVNDFQKGDIAEGYSVSREKKESFPLTVTSAQKNPTAFYLCASRPRRGGLAKNIQYFGAGTRLSVL.

V gene TRBV7-9 combines with J gene TRBJ2-3; 13 nucleotides match TRBD2. Germline assignment: CDR1 SEHNR and CDR2 FQNEAQ (reference sequence). The trim removed 2 bases at V and 1 base at J, leaving 3 bases unmatched. The CDR3 runs to 17 residues. CDR3 residues: CASSLITSGGGTDTQYF. The DNA of the CDR3 is TGTGCCAGCAGCTTAATTACTAGCGGGGGGGGCACAGATACGCAGTATTTT.